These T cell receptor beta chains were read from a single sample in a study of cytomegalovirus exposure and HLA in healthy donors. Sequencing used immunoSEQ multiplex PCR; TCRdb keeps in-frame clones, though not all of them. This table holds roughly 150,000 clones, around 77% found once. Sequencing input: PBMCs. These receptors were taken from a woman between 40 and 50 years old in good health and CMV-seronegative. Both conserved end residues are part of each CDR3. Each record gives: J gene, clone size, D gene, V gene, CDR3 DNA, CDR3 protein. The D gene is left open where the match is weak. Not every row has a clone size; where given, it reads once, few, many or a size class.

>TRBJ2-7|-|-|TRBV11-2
TGTGCCAGCAGAGGTCCGGGCGAGCAGTACTTC
CASRGPGEQYF
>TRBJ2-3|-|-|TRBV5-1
TGCGCCAGCAGCTTGGCGTCGGGGACAGATACGCAGTATTTT
CASSLASGTDTQYF
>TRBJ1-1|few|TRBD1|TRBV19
TGTGCCAGTAGTATGGGGACAGTAAACACTGAAGCTTTCTTT
CASSMGTVNTEAFF
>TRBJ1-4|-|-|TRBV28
TGTGCCAGCGTAGGGGAGTGGGGGGCTAATGAAAAACTGTTTTTT
CASVGEWGANEKLFF
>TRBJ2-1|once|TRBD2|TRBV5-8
TGTGCCAGCAGCTTGGCGGTACTAGCGGGACCCTACAATGAGCAGTTCTTC
CASSLAVLAGPYNEQFF
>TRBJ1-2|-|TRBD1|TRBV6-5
TGTGCCAGCAGTTACTTTGACAGGGAAGGATATGGCTACACCTTC
CASSYFDREGYGYTF
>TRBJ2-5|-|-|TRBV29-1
TGCAGCGTTGTTAATTGGGCAGGTTACGGAGAGACCCAGTACTTC
CSVVNWAGYGETQYF
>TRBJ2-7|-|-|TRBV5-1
TGCGCCAGCAGCTTGTCCCCTTCAGGGCGGCAGTACTTC
CASSLSPSGRQYF
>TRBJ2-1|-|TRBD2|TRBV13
TGTGCCAGCAGCCCAGGGGAGGGACTAGCGGGAGTAGATGAGCAGTTCTTC
CASSPGEGLAGVDEQFF
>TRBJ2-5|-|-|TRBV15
TGTGCCACCAGCAGAGATCCGGAGGAGACCCAGTACTTC
CATSRDPEETQYF
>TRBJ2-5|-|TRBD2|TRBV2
TGTGCCAGCAGTCGACTAGCGGGAGGTCTCAAGGAGGAGACCCAGTACTTC
CASSRLAGGLKEETQYF
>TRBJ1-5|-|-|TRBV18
TGTGCCAGCTCACCAGTGGCAAATCAGCCCCAGCATTTT
CASSPVANQPQHF
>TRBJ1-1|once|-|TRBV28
TGTGCCAGCAGTTTAAGTGGGGGCGCCCCCCCTTTCTTT
CASSLSGGAPPFF
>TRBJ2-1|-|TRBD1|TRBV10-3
TGTGCCATCAGTGGGGGACAGGGGGCATACGAGCAGTTCTTC
CAISGGQGAYEQFF
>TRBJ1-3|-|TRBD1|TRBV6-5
TGTGCCAGCAGCCGTGACAGGGACTCTGGAAACACCATATATTTT
CASSRDRDSGNTIYF
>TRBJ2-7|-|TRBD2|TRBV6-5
TGTGCCAGCAGTTACTCACGGGAGGGATACGAGCAGTACTTC
CASSYSREGYEQYF
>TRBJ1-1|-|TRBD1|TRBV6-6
TGTGCCAGCAGTTACTCCTTGGACAGGTCGACTGAAGCTTTCTTT
CASSYSLDRSTEAFF
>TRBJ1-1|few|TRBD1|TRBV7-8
TGTGCCAGCAGCTTCCGGGACAGGGAATTGAACACTGAAGCTTTCTTT
CASSFRDRELNTEAFF
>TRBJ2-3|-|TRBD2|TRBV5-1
TGCGCCAGCAGCCCCCCGGGACTAGCGGGACTCGGGGGCACAGATACGCAGTATTTT
CASSPPGLAGLGGTDTQYF
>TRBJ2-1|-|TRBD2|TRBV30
TGTGCCTGGATGGGGAGGGCTAGCGGCAATGAGCAGTTCTTC
CAWMGRASGNEQFF
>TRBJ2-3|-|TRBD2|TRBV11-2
TGTGCCAGCAGCCCCTATCGACTAGCGGGAGACACAGATACGCAGTATTTT
CASSPYRLAGDTDTQYF
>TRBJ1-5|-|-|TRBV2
TGTGCCAGCAGTGAACTTTATAGCAATCAGCCCCAGCATTTT
CASSELYSNQPQHF
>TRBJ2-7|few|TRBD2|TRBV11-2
TGTGCCAGCAGCGCTGGCCCAGCGGGAGTATACTACGAGCAGTACTTC
CASSAGPAGVYYEQYF
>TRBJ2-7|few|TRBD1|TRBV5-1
TGCGCCAGCAGCTACCGGGACAGCTACTCCTACGAGCAGTACTTC
CASSYRDSYSYEQYF
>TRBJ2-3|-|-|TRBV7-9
TGTGCCAGCAGCTTACACGGAGGAGGAGCCGCACGGGATACGCAGTATTTT
CASSLHGGGAARDTQYF
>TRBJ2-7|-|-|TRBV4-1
TGCGCCAGCAGCCAAGACCCTACCCCCTTCTACGAGCAGTACTTC
CASSQDPTPFYEQYF
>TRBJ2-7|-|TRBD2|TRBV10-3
TGTGCCATCACCCCCGGACTAGCGAACACCTACGAGCAGTACTTC
CAITPGLANTYEQYF
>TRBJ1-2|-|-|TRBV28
TGTGCCAGCAGTTTCGGGGTCTCTTCGGCGCGGGCAAGAGGCTACACCTTC
CASSFGVSSARARGYTF
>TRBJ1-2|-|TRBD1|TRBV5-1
TGCGCCAGCAGCTTGGGACAGGGGACCCATGGCTACACCTTC
CASSLGQGTHGYTF
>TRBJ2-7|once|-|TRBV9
TGTGCCAGCAGCCCCCAACTGGACCAGGGGCTCTCCGAGCAGTACTTC
CASSPQLDQGLSEQYF
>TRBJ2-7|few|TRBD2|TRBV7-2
TGTGCCAGCAGCTCGTGGGCGGGAGTAGGGTCATACGAGCAGTACTTC
CASSSWAGVGSYEQYF
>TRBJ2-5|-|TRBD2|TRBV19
TGTGCCAGTAGTATAATTGGCGGGAGAGGGGAGACCCAGTACTTC
CASSIIGGRGETQYF
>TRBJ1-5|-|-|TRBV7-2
TGTGCCAGCAGCTCAAGGGACAAGCCCCAGCATTTT
CASSSRDKPQHF
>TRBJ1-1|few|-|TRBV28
TGTGCCAGCAGCCCCGACAGGCCCTTGGGGGAAGCTTTCTTT
CASSPDRPLGEAFF
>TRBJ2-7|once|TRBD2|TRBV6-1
TGTGCCAGCAGCTTAGCGGGCCATCGGGGGGAGCAGTACTTC
CASSLAGHRGEQYF